The 5 T cell receptor beta chains given below trace back to one sample, sequenced in a study of T cell repertoires in cytomegalovirus infection (dated by TCRdb to between 2019 and 2020). The sequencer listed for this sample is Illumina HiSeq 1500. Starting from the raw public reads, TCRdb applied fastp trimming at Q25, assembled clones with MiXCR and retained in-frame beta chains. Every CDR3 protein is listed once, alongside the most common genes and DNA of its rows. This sample holds more than 650,000 distinct CDR3 sequences; roughly 35% were observed only once. In total, the top ten clones hold 2.5% to 3.5% of the sample. The sequencing input was PBMCs. These receptors all stem from a human donor in good health (CMV status not recorded). Some clones in this sample may be carry-over from other donors' samples.

This clonotype came up a few times. This rearrangement joins TRBV20-1 to TRBJ1-3, with 7 bases identical to TRBD1. CDR3 length: 14 residues. With 3 bases clipped from V and 0 bases from J, the junction kept 2 bases outside the gene matches. Per germline, CDR1 DFQATT and CDR2 SNEGSKA (reference sequence). The CDR3 region is CSASNRGSGNTIYF. In nucleotides, the CDR3 is TGCAGTGCTAGTAACAGGGGCTCTGGAAACACCATATATTTT.

The rearrangement uses TRBV28 and TRBJ2-5; the D gene is possibly TRBD2 (5 bases). CDR3 length equals 14 residues. Germline values: CDR1 MDHEN, CDR2 SYDVKM. The V and J ends lost 6 bases and 2 bases respectively, with 13 bases between them. CDR3 sequence: CASRPMGSQETQYF. The CDR3 DNA is TGTGCCAGCAGACCGATGGGGAGTCAAGAGACCCAGTACTTC.

The gene calls are TRBV19 and TRBJ2-1; the match to TRBD2 covers 11 bases. J was trimmed by 2 bases and V by 4 bases; bases with no gene match: 4. Germline CDR1 reads LNHDA; CDR2 reads SQIVND (reference sequence). This CDR3 has 16 residues. CDR3 sequence: CASSKLAGVAYNEQFF. The CDR3 DNA reads as TGTGCCAGTAGTAAACTAGCGGGAGTAGCCTACAATGAGCAGTTCTTC.

The chain uses TRBV7-9 and TRBJ2-1, with a tentative D call TRBD2 (6 bases). Germline CDR1 reads SEHNR; CDR2 reads FQNEAQ (reference sequence). The CDR3 covers 14 residues. V shed 3 bases and J shed 6 bases, with 12 bases lying between them. CDR3 protein: CASSFSGVGNEQFF. The CDR3 DNA sequence: TGTGCCAGCAGCTTCTCGGGAGTGGGCAATGAGCAGTTCTTC.

On this clonotype itself: One end of the junction fails to match germline, which may point to a read error. V and J are TRBV29-1 and TRBJ1-5, with 7 nucleotides matching TRBD1. Germline values: CDR1 SQVTM, CDR2 ANQGSEA. This CDR3 contains 13 residues. CDR3 sequence (DNA): TGCAGCGTTGAAACAGGGGTCAATCCGCCCCCGCCTTTT. It is translated as CSVETGVNPPPPF.